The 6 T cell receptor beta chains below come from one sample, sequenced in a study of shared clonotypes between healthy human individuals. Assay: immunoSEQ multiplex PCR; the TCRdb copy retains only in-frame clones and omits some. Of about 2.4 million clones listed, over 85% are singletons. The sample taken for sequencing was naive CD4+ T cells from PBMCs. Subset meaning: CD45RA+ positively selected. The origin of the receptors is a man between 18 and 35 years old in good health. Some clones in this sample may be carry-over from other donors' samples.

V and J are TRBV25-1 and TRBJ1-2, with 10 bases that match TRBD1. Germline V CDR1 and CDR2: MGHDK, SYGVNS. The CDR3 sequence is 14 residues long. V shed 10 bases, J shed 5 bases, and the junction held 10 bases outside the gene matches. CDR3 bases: TGTGCCACATCTCAGGGACAGGGGAGATATGGCTACACCTTC. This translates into CATSQGQGRYGYTF.

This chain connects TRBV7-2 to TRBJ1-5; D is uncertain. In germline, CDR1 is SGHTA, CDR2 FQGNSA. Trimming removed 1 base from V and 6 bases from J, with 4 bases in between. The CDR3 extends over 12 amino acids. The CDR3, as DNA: TGTGCCAGCAGCTTAGAGAGTCAGCCCCAGCATTTT. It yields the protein CASSLESQPQHF.

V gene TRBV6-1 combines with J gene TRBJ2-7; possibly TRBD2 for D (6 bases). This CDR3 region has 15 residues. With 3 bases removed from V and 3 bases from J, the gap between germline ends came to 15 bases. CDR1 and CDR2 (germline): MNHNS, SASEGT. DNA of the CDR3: TGTGCCAGCAGTGAGTCCCCAGGGACTTACTACGAGCAGTACTTC. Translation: CASSESPGTYYEQYF.

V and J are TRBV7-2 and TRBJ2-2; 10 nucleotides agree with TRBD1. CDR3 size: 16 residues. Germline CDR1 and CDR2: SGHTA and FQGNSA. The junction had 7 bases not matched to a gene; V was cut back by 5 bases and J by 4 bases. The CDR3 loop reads CASSTGTGALTGELFF. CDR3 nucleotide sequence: TGTGCCAGCAGCACCGGGACAGGGGCTCTCACCGGGGAGCTGTTTTTT.

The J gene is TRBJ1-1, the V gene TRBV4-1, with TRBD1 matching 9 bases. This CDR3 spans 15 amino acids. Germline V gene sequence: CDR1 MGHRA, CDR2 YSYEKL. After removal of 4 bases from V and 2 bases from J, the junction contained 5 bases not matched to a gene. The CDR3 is CASSLLGQGNTEAFF. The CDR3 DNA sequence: TGCGCCAGCAGCCTACTGGGACAGGGAAACACTGAAGCTTTCTTT.

Here the CDR3 DNA reads TGCGCCAGCACCCAGGGGGGTGCGGCCTCCTACAATGAGCAGTTCTTC. Translated: CASTQGGAASYNEQFF. The J gene is TRBJ2-1, the V gene TRBV4-1; weak D call: TRBD1 (7 bases). The germline V and J ends were trimmed by 7 bases and 0 bases, with 16 bases remaining between them. CDR1 is MGHRA and CDR2 is YSYEKL in the germline V gene. The CDR3 is made up of 16 amino acids.